This TCR beta chain was retrieved from a study of T cells in Graves' hyperthyroidism and ophthalmopathy. This clonotype came up a few times. Its antigen remains unknown. Study-wide points: Separating ophthalmopathy from stable hyperthyroidism was achieved by a 13 V-J model.

Authors of the study amplified TCR beta CDR3 regions from RNA transcripts. Using the HTBI primer set, a first-round RT-PCR was run on the TCR CDR3. TCRdb re-called the multiplex PCR reads through MiXCR, storing one row per CDR3 protein. The data hold 350,000 to 500,000 distinct CDR3 sequences, with roughly 13% observed a single time. CDR1 is MNHNS, CDR2 SASEGT, per germline. This CDR3 is 14 amino acids long. J was trimmed by 7 bases and V by 7 bases; bases with no gene match: 7. Calling Graves' hyperthyroidism stable meant ophthalmopathy did not progress within 18 months. Sequencing was performed on blood. This clonotype originated in a woman younger than 30 with Graves' hyperthyroidism. The chain is built from TRBV6-1 and TRBJ1-5, with 10 bases matching TRBD1. DNA for the CDR3: TGTGCCAGCACTGGACAGGGGGTCCAACAGCCCCAGCATTTT. This sequence encodes CASTGQGVQQPQHF.